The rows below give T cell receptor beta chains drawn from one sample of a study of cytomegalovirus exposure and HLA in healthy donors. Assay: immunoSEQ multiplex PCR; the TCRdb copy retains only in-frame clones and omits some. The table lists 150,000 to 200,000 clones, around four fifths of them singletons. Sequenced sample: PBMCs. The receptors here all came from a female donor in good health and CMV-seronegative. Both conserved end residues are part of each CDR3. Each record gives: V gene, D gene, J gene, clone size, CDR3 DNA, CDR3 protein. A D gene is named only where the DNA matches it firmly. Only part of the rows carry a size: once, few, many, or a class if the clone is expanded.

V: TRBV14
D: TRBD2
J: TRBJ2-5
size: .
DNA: TGTGCCAGCAGCCAAGACCTCTTAGCGGGACCTAAAGAGACCCAGTACTTC
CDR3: CASSQDLLAGPKETQYF

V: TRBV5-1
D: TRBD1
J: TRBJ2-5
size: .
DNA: TGCGCCAGCACCGAAACAGGGGGCTTGGAGCAGTACTTC
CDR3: CASTETGGLEQYF

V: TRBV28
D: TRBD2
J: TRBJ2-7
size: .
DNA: TGTGCCAGCAGTTTATGGAGCGGGGGGACCTACGAGCAGTACTTC
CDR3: CASSLWSGGTYEQYF

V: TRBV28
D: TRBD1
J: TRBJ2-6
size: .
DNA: TGTGCCAGCACCACAGGGGGCTCTGGGGCCAACGTCCTGACTTTC
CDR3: CASTTGGSGANVLTF

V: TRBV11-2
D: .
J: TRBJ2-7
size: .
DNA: TGTGCCAGCAGCTTAGGGCAACACGTCGAGCAGTACTTC
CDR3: CASSLGQHVEQYF

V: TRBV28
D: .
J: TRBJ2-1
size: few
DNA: TGTGCCAGCAGCGACAATGAGCAGTTCTTC
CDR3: CASSDNEQFF

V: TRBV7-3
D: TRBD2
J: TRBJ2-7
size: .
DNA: TGTGCCAGCAGCTTAAATCCGACTAGCGGGGTGTACGAGCAGTACTTC
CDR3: CASSLNPTSGVYEQYF

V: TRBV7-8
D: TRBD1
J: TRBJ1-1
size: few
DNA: TGTGCCAGCAGCTTATCAGCAGGGGGAAGTACTGAAGCTTTCTTT
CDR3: CASSLSAGGSTEAFF

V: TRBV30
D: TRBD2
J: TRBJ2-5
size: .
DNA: TGTGCCTGGGGACTAGCGGCAACTCAAGAGACCCAGTACTTC
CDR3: CAWGLAATQETQYF

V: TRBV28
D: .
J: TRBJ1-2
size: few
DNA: TGTGCCAGCAGTCTCGATGGGGGCGGCTATGGCTACACCTTC
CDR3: CASSLDGGGYGYTF

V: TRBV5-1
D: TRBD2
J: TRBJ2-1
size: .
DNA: TGCGCCAGCAGGAGTAGCGGGGGTCAATCCTACAATGAGCAGTTCTTC
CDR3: CASRSSGGQSYNEQFF

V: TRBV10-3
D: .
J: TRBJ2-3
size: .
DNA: TGTGCCATCAGTGAGTTCGCAGATACGCAGTATTTT
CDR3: CAISEFADTQYF

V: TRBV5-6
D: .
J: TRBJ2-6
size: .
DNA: TGTGCCAGCAGCATGGACATGTCTGGGGCCAACGTCCTGACTTTC
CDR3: CASSMDMSGANVLTF

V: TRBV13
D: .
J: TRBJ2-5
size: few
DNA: TGTGCCAGCAGCTTAGGACAGATACAAGCGACCCAGTACTTC
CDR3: CASSLGQIQATQYF